One sample yielded the 2 T cell receptor beta chains listed below, sequenced in a study of cytomegalovirus exposure and HLA in healthy donors. The primer mix had 60 Vbeta and 13 Jbeta primers. Clones were sequenced by immunoSEQ multiplex PCR, and TCRdb holds only the in-frame ones, with some missing. Here the sample spans about 55,000 clones, around three fifths being singletons. The sample consisted of PBMCs. The receptors originated from a human donor in good health.

The V call is TRBV6-5, the J call TRBJ1-6, with 8 positions matching TRBD1. With V trimmed by 4 bases and J by 7 bases, 6 bases remained unmatched. Looked up from germline, CDR1 is MNHEY and CDR2 is SVGAGI. The CDR3 has 15 amino acids. The CDR3 is CASSFYRGGNSPLHF. The CDR3 nucleotides are TGTGCCAGCAGTTTTTACAGGGGGGGGAATTCACCCCTCCACTTT.

The chain is built from TRBV19 and TRBJ1-3; D is unresolved. The CDR3 extends over 17 amino acids. V was clipped by 7 bases and J by 5 bases, with 24 bases between them. In germline, CDR1 is LNHDA, CDR2 SQIVND (reference sequence). The CDR3 DNA reads as TGTGCCAGTACCCTCCCGGAGAGCGGTTCCTTTAGAAACACCATATATTTT. Protein product: CASTLPESGSFRNTIYF.